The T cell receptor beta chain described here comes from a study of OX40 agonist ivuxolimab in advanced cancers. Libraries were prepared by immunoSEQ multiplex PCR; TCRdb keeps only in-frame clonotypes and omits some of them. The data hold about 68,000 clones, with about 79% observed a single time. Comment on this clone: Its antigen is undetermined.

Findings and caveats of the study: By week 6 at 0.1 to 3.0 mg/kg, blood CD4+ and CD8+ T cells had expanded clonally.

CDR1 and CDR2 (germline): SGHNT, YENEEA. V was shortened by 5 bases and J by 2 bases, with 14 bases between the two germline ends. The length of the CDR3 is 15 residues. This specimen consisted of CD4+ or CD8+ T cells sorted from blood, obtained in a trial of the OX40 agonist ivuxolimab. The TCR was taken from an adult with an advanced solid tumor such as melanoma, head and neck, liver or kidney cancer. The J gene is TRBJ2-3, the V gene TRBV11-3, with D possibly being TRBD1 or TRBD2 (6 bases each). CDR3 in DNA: TGTGCCAGCAGCCCCAGGGGAGGAACCACAGATACGCAGTATTTT. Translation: CASSPRGGTTDTQYF.